This T cell receptor beta chain was recovered during a study of blood T cells in healthy people across ages. Germline CDR1 DFQATT, CDR2 SNEGSKA (reference sequence). V was shortened by 6 bases and J by 0 bases, with 12 bases between the two germline ends. There are 14 residues in the CDR3. The authors ran a second PCR of 7 to 11 cycles using a sample-barcoded 5' primer and a J-beta primer mix. TCRdb redid the calling of the 5' RACE reads with MiXCR, one entry per CDR3 protein. The repertoire holds around 1.5 million distinct CDR3 sequences, with approximately 38% as singletons. The sample comprised blood. The sequence came from a woman aged 18-35 years in good health. The V call is TRBV20-1, the J call TRBJ2-1; no reliable D call. The CDR3 here is CSALTPSSYNEQFF. The CDR3 nucleotides are TGCAGTGCCTTGACACCGAGCTCCTACAATGAGCAGTTCTTC.